This TCR beta chain is from a study of CD8 T cells in Susac syndrome. Sequencing targeted TCR beta in blood CD8+ and CD4+ T cells. The multiple sclerosis controls were treatment-naive patients with relapsing-remitting disease that was stable or active. It was negative isolation that provided the CD8+ and CD4+ T cells, whereas TEMRA cells were enriched by FACS. V dropped 8 bases and J dropped 1 base, with 13 bases sitting between them. CDR3 size: 14 residues. Germline CDR1 and CDR2: KGHSH and LQKENI. Random hexamers primed reverse transcription of 0.5 to 1 ug RNA. TCRdb recomputed calls from the immunoSEQ multiplex PCR reads with MiXCR, one row per CDR3 protein. The sample holds fewer than 350,000 distinct CDR3 sequences, under 95% seen once.

The sequence came from a human donor with multiple sclerosis. The sequencing input was CD4+ T cells from PBMCs. This rearrangement joins TRBV18 to TRBJ2-3; possible D gene TRBD2, 6 bases. The CDR3 sequence is CASRTRGGTDTQYF. DNA for the CDR3: TGTGCCAGCCGAACCCGCGGGGGCACAGATACGCAGTATTTT.